This TCR beta chain was observed in a study of shared clonotypes between healthy human individuals (dated by TCRdb to the early 2020s). Regarding the complete study: Three men and two women, aged 18 to 49 years, made up the cohort. To increase sequencing depth and limit assay-specific biases, different laboratories used diverse techniques to prepare libraries and sequence TCR repertoires. Each donor's leukapheresis produced roughly between roughly 0.85 and 9.5 billion PBMCs. To estimate repertoire size and how much clonotypes are shared between individuals, the study performed deep sequencing of blood TCR repertoires from 4 to 6 healthy adults. Per donor, three plates each were used for CD4 naive and CD4 memory, two for CD8 naive, and one for CD8 memory.

General conclusions and limits of the study: Across a few donors, around 5% of naive CD4, around 3.3% of naive CD8, 2.3% of memory CD4, and 0.4% of memory CD8 clonotypes were shared. Based on pairwise subsampling, the degree of clonotype sharing among donors was expected to be affected by sequencing depth. Compared with non-shared clonotypes, clonotypes shared by all four sorted-subset donors had higher generation probabilities. Sampling was restricted to blood, and TCR repertoires in tissues likely differ from the TCR repertoires found in blood. Rarefaction of sorted-subset datasets indicated incomplete sequencing despite the large sequencing depth. Because the study included a small number of donors, the genetic and exposure-history diversity represented was limited. Naive subsets generally had larger estimated clonotype richness than memory subsets.

TCR CDR3 regions were amplified from genomic DNA by multiplex PCR using the deep immunoSEQ assay. Extracted genomic DNA from each cell subset was spread evenly across all wells of several immunoSEQ 96-well plates, with each plate serving as a replicate. For sorted subsets, roughly 200 ng genomic DNA, equal to approximately 30,000 T cell genomes, was loaded into each replicate PCR. Purified libraries were measured with a Qubit 3.0 fluorometer, size-checked on a Bioanalyzer 2100, and measured again with the KAPA Library Quantification kit. A separate single-read 150-cycle Illumina NextSeq 550 flow cell was used to sequence each immunoSEQ 96-well plate. From the authors' description of their analysis: Because the immunoSEQ output held only junctional sequences and lacked quality scores, the filtering could not match the filtering applied to full-length reads. Sequences were annotated with PyIR, a Python wrapper for IgBLAST v1.9, using IMGT germline references to assign V/J genes and CDR3. Reads were filtered out if the reads had weak V/J assignments (E-value above 1e-6), no CDR3, stop codons, out-of-frame junctions, or ambiguous translated residues. A V3J clonotype was defined by an identical inferred V gene, J gene, and CDR3 amino acid sequence. Percentage overlap between repertoires was calculated by dividing the number of shared unique clonotypes by the size of the smaller repertoire. Repertoire richness was assessed with RTK rarefaction, the Chao1 estimator, and Recon v2.1 estimates of unobserved clonotypes. Generation probabilities were computed with OLGA for all TCRbeta clonotypes obtained by the gDNA method from several donors. As stored in TCRdb, this immuneACCESS dataset retains in-frame rearrangements with V and J assigned. A fraction of the clones does not appear; measured against another copy, unresolved V genes explain less than half of the discrepancy, and the remainder lacks a known reason. Clonal size and the V and J genes are those of that table, whereas D and trimming came from the DNA. Counted in this sample were approximately 120,000 clones; about 70% of them appeared once. The ten largest clones capture roughly a quarter of the sample.

Via the germline V gene, CDR1 is MRHNA and CDR2 SNTAGT. Inclusive of the bounding cysteine and phenylalanine, the CDR3 is 15 residues long. This entry keeps only the CDR3 DNA: 45 bases, framed from base 1. Relative to germline, V is missing 0 bases and J is missing 6 bases, with 5 bases of the junction outside any gene match. This clone was recorded a few times. What this receptor recognizes is not known. Per-base quality was not reported, and no clone a single base away is much larger than it. Healthy HIV-negative adults with no recently reported acute infections or vaccinations were included as donors. All donors were Caucasian adults living in Nashville, Tennessee, USA. CD8 memory samples were composed of magnetically selected CD45RO+ cells combined with CCR7-negative CD45RA+ effector memory (TemRA) cells. After blood collection by leukapheresis, PBMCs were isolated using Ficoll-Histopaque density gradient centrifugation and then cryopreserved in the vapor phase of liquid nitrogen. Analytical flow cytometry was used to check the purity and quantity of every magnetically sorted T cell population. Each sorted fraction had its genomic DNA isolated and then quantified by UV absorbance on a Nanodrop 2000c.

The rearrangement combines TRBV6-4 with TRBJ2-1; TRBD1 lines up with 7 middle nucleotides. This sequence was found in a woman aged 25-40 years in good health. The sequenced material came from memory CD8+ T cells sorted from blood. This sample's cell subset or site label indicates: CD45RO+ cells pooled with CCR7-negative TemRA cells. The CDR3 reads as follows: CASSDSSGQPNEQFF. The DNA is as follows: TGTGCCAGCAGTGACTCTTCGGGACAGCCCAATGAGCAGTTCTTC.